A selection of T cell receptor beta chains follows, all from one sample in a study of human T cells and chemical hapten exposure. TCRdb processed the RACE reads anew with MiXCR; each CDR3 protein has one entry. The profile shows 350,000 to 450,000 distinct CDR3 sequences, 5.1% of them singletons. The material sequenced was whole blood, taken in connection with sensitization to the hapten diphenylcyclopropenone (DPC). The origin of the receptors is a woman aged 45-65 years with alopecia areata. Some clones in this sample may be carry-over from other donors' samples. Both conserved end residues are part of each CDR3. A D gene is named only where the DNA matches it firmly. Size is stated for part of the rows, as once, few or many counts, or as a class when the clone is expanded.

d_gene: TRBD2; abundance: many; j_gene: TRBJ2-1; v_gene: TRBV12-3/TRBV12-4; CDR3nt: TGTGCCAGCAGTCCCCAGTCCAGCGGGAGGACCTTTTACTACAATGAGCAGTTCTTC; CDR3aa: CASSPQSSGRTFYYNEQFF
d_gene: TRBD2; abundance: few; j_gene: TRBJ2-3; v_gene: TRBV7-2; CDR3nt: TGTGCCAGCAGCTTTAGCGGGGGGTCGAACACAGATACGCAGTATTTT; CDR3aa: CASSFSGGSNTDTQYF
d_gene: NA; abundance: many; j_gene: TRBJ2-3; v_gene: TRBV29-1; CDR3nt: TGCAGCGTTGAAGGGGGTCGCACAGATACGCAGTATTTT; CDR3aa: CSVEGGRTDTQYF
d_gene: TRBD1; abundance: many; j_gene: TRBJ1-1; v_gene: TRBV29-1; CDR3nt: TGCAGCGTTCGACAGGGTGGTAGTAGCACTGAAGCTTTCTTT; CDR3aa: CSVRQGGSSTEAFF
d_gene: NA; abundance: many; j_gene: TRBJ2-1; v_gene: TRBV24-1; CDR3nt: TGTGCCACCAGTGGGATGGGAAATGAGCAGTTCTTC; CDR3aa: CATSGMGNEQFF
d_gene: NA; abundance: many; j_gene: TRBJ2-6; v_gene: TRBV30; CDR3nt: TGTGCCTGGAATTGGCAGGGAAGATTGACCGGGGCCAACGTCCTGACTTTC; CDR3aa: CAWNWQGRLTGANVLTF
d_gene: NA; abundance: NA; j_gene: TRBJ1-6; v_gene: TRBV10-3; CDR3nt: TGTGCCATCAGGGGCGACATTAATAGTTCACCCCTCCACTTT; CDR3aa: CAIRGDINSSPLHF
d_gene: NA; abundance: many; j_gene: TRBJ1-5; v_gene: TRBV3-1; CDR3nt: TGTGCCAGCAGCCAAGATGCCAGCAATCAGCCCCAGCATTTT; CDR3aa: CASSQDASNQPQHF
d_gene: TRBD1; abundance: many; j_gene: TRBJ1-3; v_gene: TRBV5-6; CDR3nt: TGTGCCAGCAGCTTGGTAGGGACAGGCCTCTCTGGAAACACCATATATTTT; CDR3aa: CASSLVGTGLSGNTIYF
d_gene: NA; abundance: many; j_gene: TRBJ1-6; v_gene: TRBV7-9; CDR3nt: TGTGCCAGCAGCTCCAGCGTCGGGGATTCACCCCTCCACTTT; CDR3aa: CASSSSVGDSPLHF
d_gene: TRBD2; abundance: many; j_gene: TRBJ2-3; v_gene: TRBV20-1; CDR3nt: TGCAGTGCTCTACGGACTAGCGGGGGTTTCACAGATACGCAGTATTTT; CDR3aa: CSALRTSGGFTDTQYF
d_gene: TRBD1; abundance: many; j_gene: TRBJ2-3; v_gene: TRBV7-2; CDR3nt: TGTGCCAGCAGCCCTATCCGAACAGGGGTTTCCTCCGGGAATACGCAGTATTTT; CDR3aa: CASSPIRTGVSSGNTQYF
d_gene: NA; abundance: many; j_gene: TRBJ2-7; v_gene: TRBV27; CDR3nt: TGTGCCAGCAGTAAGGGGCAGGGGTACGAGCAGTACTTC; CDR3aa: CASSKGQGYEQYF
d_gene: NA; abundance: few; j_gene: TRBJ2-5; v_gene: TRBV27; CDR3nt: TGTGCCAGCATGCGACTCGAGACAGGAGGAGAGACCCAGTACTTC; CDR3aa: CASMRLETGGETQYF
d_gene: TRBD2; abundance: many; j_gene: TRBJ2-5; v_gene: TRBV6-5; CDR3nt: TGTGCCAGCAGTTACTCCGGGCGGGGGGGCCTTCAAGAGACCCAGTACTTC; CDR3aa: CASSYSGRGGLQETQYF
d_gene: TRBD1; abundance: few; j_gene: TRBJ1-1; v_gene: TRBV7-9; CDR3nt: TGTGCCAGCAGCTTAGGAGGGGGCGAGGCTGAAGCTTTCTTT; CDR3aa: CASSLGGGEAEAFF
d_gene: NA; abundance: few; j_gene: TRBJ1-1; v_gene: TRBV9; CDR3nt: TGTGCCAGCAGCCCCTTAGGGGGGGCGAGCACTGAAGCTTTCTTT; CDR3aa: CASSPLGGASTEAFF
d_gene: NA; abundance: few; j_gene: TRBJ1-1; v_gene: TRBV6-2/TRBV6-3; CDR3nt: TGTGCCAGCAGTTACCCTCCCGGGACCAACCCCAGGAACACTGAAGCTTTCTTT; CDR3aa: CASSYPPGTNPRNTEAFF
d_gene: NA; abundance: many; j_gene: TRBJ2-4; v_gene: TRBV12-3/TRBV12-4; CDR3nt: TGTGCCAGCAGTTTTCCCGGGGTCAACATTCAGTACTTC; CDR3aa: CASSFPGVNIQYF
d_gene: NA; abundance: NA; j_gene: TRBJ1-1; v_gene: TRBV4-1; CDR3nt: TGCGCCAGCAGCCTTATGGACGGGGGAAACACTGAAGCTTTCTTT; CDR3aa: CASSLMDGGNTEAFF
d_gene: NA; abundance: many; j_gene: TRBJ2-1; v_gene: TRBV10-1; CDR3nt: TGCGCCAGCAGCCGGACGGCCGGGAGCGACAATGAGCAGTTCTTC; CDR3aa: CASSRTAGSDNEQFF
d_gene: NA; abundance: few; j_gene: TRBJ2-3; v_gene: TRBV20-1; CDR3nt: TGCAGTGCCCCGGTCTTGGGGGGTTTCGGGGTCACAGATACGCAGTATTTT; CDR3aa: CSAPVLGGFGVTDTQYF
d_gene: NA; abundance: NA; j_gene: TRBJ1-1; v_gene: TRBV7-9; CDR3nt: TGTGCCAGCAGAACTCAATTAGGCACTGAAGCTTTCTTT; CDR3aa: CASRTQLGTEAFF
d_gene: NA; abundance: many; j_gene: TRBJ1-1; v_gene: TRBV20-1; CDR3nt: TGCAGGCTTGTACGGCCCGGGCTTGGTATATCAAGCGCTTTCTTT; CDR3aa: CRLVRPGLGISSAFF
d_gene: NA; abundance: medium-sized; j_gene: TRBJ2-3; v_gene: TRBV7-9; CDR3nt: TGTGCCAGCAGCCTCACAGATACGCAGTATTTT; CDR3aa: CASSLTDTQYF
d_gene: TRBD2; abundance: NA; j_gene: TRBJ2-3; v_gene: TRBV27; CDR3nt: TGTGCCAGCAGTTTATTGGTTTCAGCGGGGGGACCGACAGATACGCAGTATTTT; CDR3aa: CASSLLVSAGGPTDTQYF
d_gene: NA; abundance: many; j_gene: TRBJ2-2; v_gene: TRBV27; CDR3nt: TGTGCCAGCAGTTTATCGAAATCTCCCCGGGGCACCGGGGAGCTGTTTTTT; CDR3aa: CASSLSKSPRGTGELFF
d_gene: TRBD1; abundance: many; j_gene: TRBJ1-2; v_gene: TRBV20-1; CDR3nt: TGCAGTCTTCCCGCACAGGGGGCCTTGGTCTATGGCTACACCTTC; CDR3aa: CSLPAQGALVYGYTF
d_gene: NA; abundance: NA; j_gene: TRBJ1-1; v_gene: TRBV29-1; CDR3nt: TGCAGCGCCGAACTTTGGGACACTGAAGCTTTCTTT; CDR3aa: CSAELWDTEAFF
d_gene: NA; abundance: few; j_gene: TRBJ1-6; v_gene: TRBV14; CDR3nt: TGTGCCAGCAGCCAAGATGGGGGACGGATAAATTCACCCCTCCACTTT; CDR3aa: CASSQDGGRINSPLHF
d_gene: NA; abundance: few; j_gene: TRBJ2-3; v_gene: TRBV9; CDR3nt: TGTGCCAGCAGCGTAGACGGGAGAGGGGCAGATACGCAGTATTTT; CDR3aa: CASSVDGRGADTQYF
d_gene: NA; abundance: few; j_gene: TRBJ2-5; v_gene: TRBV9; CDR3nt: TGTGCCAGCAGCGTACTTCCCGCAAGGGAGACCCAGTACTTC; CDR3aa: CASSVLPARETQYF
d_gene: NA; abundance: few; j_gene: TRBJ1-1; v_gene: TRBV6-2/TRBV6-3; CDR3nt: TGTGCCAGCAGCCCCTTACCGGTGGTCCGTACTGAAGCTTTCTTT; CDR3aa: CASSPLPVVRTEAFF
d_gene: TRBD1; abundance: NA; j_gene: TRBJ2-2; v_gene: TRBV6-5; CDR3nt: TGTGCCAGCAGTTATGGGACAGGGACCACCGGGGAGCTGTTTTTT; CDR3aa: CASSYGTGTTGELFF
d_gene: NA; abundance: NA; j_gene: TRBJ1-6; v_gene: TRBV28; CDR3nt: TGTGCCAGCAGCCCCACCGGACGGGAAAATTCACCCCTCCACTTT; CDR3aa: CASSPTGRENSPLHF
d_gene: TRBD1; abundance: few; j_gene: TRBJ2-3; v_gene: TRBV9; CDR3nt: TGTGCCAGCAGCTCCCGGGACAGTCCCCTCACAGATACGCAGTATTTT; CDR3aa: CASSSRDSPLTDTQYF
d_gene: NA; abundance: few; j_gene: TRBJ1-4; v_gene: TRBV7-2; CDR3nt: TGTGCCAGCAGCTTAGAGCTAACTAATGAAAAACTGTTTTTT; CDR3aa: CASSLELTNEKLFF
d_gene: NA; abundance: many; j_gene: TRBJ2-5; v_gene: TRBV29-1; CDR3nt: TGCAGCGTTGCAGCAGCGACAGGAGAGACCCAGTACTTC; CDR3aa: CSVAAATGETQYF
d_gene: TRBD1; abundance: many; j_gene: TRBJ2-5; v_gene: TRBV29-1; CDR3nt: TGCAGCGTTCCTGGGACAGGGAAGGAGTGGGAGACCCAGTACTTC; CDR3aa: CSVPGTGKEWETQYF
d_gene: TRBD1; abundance: many; j_gene: TRBJ2-7; v_gene: TRBV6-1; CDR3nt: TGTGCCAGCATAGGTTCAGGGGGCGAGCAGTACTTC; CDR3aa: CASIGSGGEQYF
d_gene: TRBD1; abundance: few; j_gene: TRBJ1-2; v_gene: TRBV12-3/TRBV12-4; CDR3nt: TGTGCCAGCAGTTTTGGGACAGCCCATGGCTACACCTTC; CDR3aa: CASSFGTAHGYTF
d_gene: NA; abundance: many; j_gene: TRBJ2-7; v_gene: TRBV3-1; CDR3nt: TGTGCCAGCAGCCCTAGTTTTCTTTACGAGCAGTACTTC; CDR3aa: CASSPSFLYEQYF
d_gene: NA; abundance: NA; j_gene: TRBJ2-7; v_gene: TRBV28; CDR3nt: TGTGCCAGCAGTTTAGGGCAGGGGTTCTCCTACGAGCAGTACTTC; CDR3aa: CASSLGQGFSYEQYF
d_gene: NA; abundance: few; j_gene: TRBJ1-5; v_gene: TRBV30; CDR3nt: TGTGCCTGGAGCGCGAGGGGATGGGACCAGCCCCAGCATTTT; CDR3aa: CAWSARGWDQPQHF
d_gene: NA; abundance: many; j_gene: TRBJ1-1; v_gene: TRBV6-6; CDR3nt: TGTGCCAGCAGTTACGAGAACACTGAAGCTTTCTTT; CDR3aa: CASSYENTEAFF
d_gene: NA; abundance: many; j_gene: TRBJ2-3; v_gene: TRBV4-2; CDR3nt: TGTGCCAGCAGCCAACCGACACGGGCGGATACGCAGTATTTT; CDR3aa: CASSQPTRADTQYF
d_gene: NA; abundance: NA; j_gene: TRBJ2-7; v_gene: TRBV4-1; CDR3nt: TGCGCCAGCAGCCAAGGGAACACCGGGACACCGTCCTACGAGCAGTACTTC; CDR3aa: CASSQGNTGTPSYEQYF
d_gene: NA; abundance: NA; j_gene: TRBJ2-3; v_gene: TRBV9; CDR3nt: TGTGCCAGCAGTCCGGGACGGCGAACGACAGATACGCAGTATTTT; CDR3aa: CASSPGRRTTDTQYF
d_gene: NA; abundance: NA; j_gene: TRBJ1-6; v_gene: TRBV11-2; CDR3nt: TGTGCCAGCAGCTTAGAGGGGACAAGCGACTGGGCGAATTCACCCCTCCACTTT; CDR3aa: CASSLEGTSDWANSPLHF
d_gene: TRBD1; abundance: few; j_gene: TRBJ1-5; v_gene: TRBV4-1; CDR3nt: TGCGCCAGCAGCCAAGAGACAGGGCTAAATCAGCCCCAGCATTTT; CDR3aa: CASSQETGLNQPQHF
d_gene: NA; abundance: few; j_gene: TRBJ1-5; v_gene: TRBV7-2; CDR3nt: TGTGCCAGCACCTCCCGGCAAGGTAGCAATCAGCCCCAGCATTTT; CDR3aa: CASTSRQGSNQPQHF
d_gene: TRBD1; abundance: NA; j_gene: TRBJ2-3; v_gene: TRBV15; CDR3nt: TGTGCCACCAGCAGGGAGCGGGGACAGGGTGGAGCAGATACGCAGTATTTT; CDR3aa: CATSRERGQGGADTQYF
d_gene: NA; abundance: many; j_gene: TRBJ2-7; v_gene: TRBV6-1; CDR3nt: TGTGCCAGCCAAGAAGCCCCAGGGGCCGTCTCCTACGAGCAGTACTTC; CDR3aa: CASQEAPGAVSYEQYF
d_gene: TRBD1; abundance: few; j_gene: TRBJ2-1; v_gene: TRBV5-1; CDR3nt: TGCGCCAGCAGCTTGAAGGGGACAGGGAATGAGCAGTTCTTC; CDR3aa: CASSLKGTGNEQFF
d_gene: TRBD1; abundance: few; j_gene: TRBJ2-3; v_gene: TRBV5-1; CDR3nt: TGCGCCAGCAGCCAATCCGGGACAGGGATTGCAGATACGCAGTATTTT; CDR3aa: CASSQSGTGIADTQYF
d_gene: TRBD2; abundance: many; j_gene: TRBJ2-7; v_gene: TRBV28; CDR3nt: TGTGCCAGCAGCCCTATAGCGGGAGGCCCCTACGAGCAGTACTTC; CDR3aa: CASSPIAGGPYEQYF
d_gene: NA; abundance: few; j_gene: TRBJ1-5; v_gene: TRBV20-1; CDR3nt: TGCAGTGCTAGAGATAGGCGGTTCCATGGCAATCAGCCCCAGCATTTT; CDR3aa: CSARDRRFHGNQPQHF